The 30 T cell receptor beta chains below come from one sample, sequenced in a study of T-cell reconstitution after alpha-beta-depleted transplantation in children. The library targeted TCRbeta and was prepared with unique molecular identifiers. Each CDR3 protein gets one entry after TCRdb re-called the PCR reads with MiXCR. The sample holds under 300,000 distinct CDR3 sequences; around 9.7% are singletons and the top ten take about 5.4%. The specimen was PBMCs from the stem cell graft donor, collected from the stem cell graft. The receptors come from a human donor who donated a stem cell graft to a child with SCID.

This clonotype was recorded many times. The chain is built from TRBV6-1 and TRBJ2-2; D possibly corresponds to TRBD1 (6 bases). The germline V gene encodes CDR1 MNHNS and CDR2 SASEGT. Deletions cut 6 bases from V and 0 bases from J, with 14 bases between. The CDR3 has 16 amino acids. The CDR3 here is CASSTDSPANTGELFF. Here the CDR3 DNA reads TGTGCCAGCAGCACGGACAGTCCCGCGAACACCGGGGAGCTGTTTTTT.

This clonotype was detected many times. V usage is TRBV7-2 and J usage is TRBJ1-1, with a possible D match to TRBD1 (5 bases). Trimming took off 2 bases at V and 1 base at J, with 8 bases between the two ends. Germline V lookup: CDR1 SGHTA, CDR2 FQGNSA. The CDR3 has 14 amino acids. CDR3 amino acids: CASSLRTGNTEAFF. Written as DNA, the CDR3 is TGTGCCAGCAGCTTAAGAACAGGGAACACTGAAGCTTTCTTT.

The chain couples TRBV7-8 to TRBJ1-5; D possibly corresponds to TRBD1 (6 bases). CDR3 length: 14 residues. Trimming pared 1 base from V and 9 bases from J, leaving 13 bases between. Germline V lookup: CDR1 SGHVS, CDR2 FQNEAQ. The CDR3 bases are TGTGCCAGCAGCTTAGTTCTACGGGGGCGGCCCCAGCATTTT. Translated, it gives CASSLVLRGRPQHF.

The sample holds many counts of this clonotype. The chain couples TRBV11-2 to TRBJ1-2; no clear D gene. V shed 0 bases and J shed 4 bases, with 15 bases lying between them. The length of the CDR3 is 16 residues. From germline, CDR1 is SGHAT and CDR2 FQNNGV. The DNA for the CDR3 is TGTGCCAGCAGCTTAGATGGATTACAGCCCCCCTATGGCTACACCTTC. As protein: CASSLDGLQPPYGYTF. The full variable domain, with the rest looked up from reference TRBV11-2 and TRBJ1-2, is EAGVAQSPRYKIIEKRQSVAFWCNPISGHATLYWYQQILGQGPKLLIQFQNNGVVDDSQLPKDRFSAERLKGVDSTLKIQPAKLEDSAVYLCASSLDGLQPPYGYTFGSGTRLTVV.

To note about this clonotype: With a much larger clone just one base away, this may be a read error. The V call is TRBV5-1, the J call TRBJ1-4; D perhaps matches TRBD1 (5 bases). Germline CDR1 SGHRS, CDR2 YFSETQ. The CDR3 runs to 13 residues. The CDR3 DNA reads TGCGCCAGCAGCCCGACGGGGACGGAAAAACTGCTTTTT. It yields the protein CASSPTGTEKLLF.

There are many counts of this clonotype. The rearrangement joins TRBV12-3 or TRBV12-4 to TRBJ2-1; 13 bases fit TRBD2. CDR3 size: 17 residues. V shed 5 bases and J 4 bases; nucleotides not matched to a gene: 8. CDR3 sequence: CASSPRLAGGPYNEQFF. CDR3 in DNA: TGTGCCAGCAGTCCGAGACTAGCGGGGGGCCCATACAATGAGCAGTTCTTC.

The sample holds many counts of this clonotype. CDR3 in DNA: TGCGCCAGCAGCTTGGGGGGGACTAGCGGGGGACAAAATGAGCAGTTCTTC. It encodes CASSLGGTSGGQNEQFF. The chain carries TRBV5-1 and TRBJ2-1; the match to TRBD2 covers 14 bases. With 0 bases clipped from V and 7 bases from J, the junction kept 6 bases outside the gene matches. This CDR3 comprises 17 residues. Germline CDR1 SGHRS, CDR2 YFSETQ.

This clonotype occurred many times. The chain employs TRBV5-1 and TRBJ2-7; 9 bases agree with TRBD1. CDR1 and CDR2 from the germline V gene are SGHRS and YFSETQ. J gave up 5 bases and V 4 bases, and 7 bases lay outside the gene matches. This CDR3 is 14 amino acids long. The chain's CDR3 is CASSHGTGSDEQYF. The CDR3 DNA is TGCGCCAGCAGCCATGGGACAGGGAGTGACGAGCAGTACTTC.

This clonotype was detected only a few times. CDR3 in DNA: TGTGCCAGCAGTTTTCAGGGTGAGGGCACAGATACGCAGTATTTT. It codes for CASSFQGEGTDTQYF. The chain links TRBV28 to TRBJ2-3, with D possibly being TRBD1 (5 bases). Germline V gene lookup returns CDR1 MDHEN and CDR2 SYDVKM. The CDR3 length is 15 residues. Trimming took off 3 bases at V and 1 base at J, with 11 bases between the two ends.

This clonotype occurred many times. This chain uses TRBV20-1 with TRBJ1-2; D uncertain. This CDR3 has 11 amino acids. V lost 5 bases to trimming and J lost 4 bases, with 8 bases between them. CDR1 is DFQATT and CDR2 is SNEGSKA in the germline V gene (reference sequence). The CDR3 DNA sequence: TGCAGTGCTCGACTTAGCTATGGCTACACCTTC. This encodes CSARLSYGYTF.

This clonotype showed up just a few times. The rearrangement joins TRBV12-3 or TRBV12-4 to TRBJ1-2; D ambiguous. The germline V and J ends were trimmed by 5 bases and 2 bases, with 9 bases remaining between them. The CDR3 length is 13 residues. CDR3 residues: CASSLPGNYGYTF. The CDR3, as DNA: TGTGCCAGCAGTCTGCCTGGCAACTATGGCTACACCTTC.

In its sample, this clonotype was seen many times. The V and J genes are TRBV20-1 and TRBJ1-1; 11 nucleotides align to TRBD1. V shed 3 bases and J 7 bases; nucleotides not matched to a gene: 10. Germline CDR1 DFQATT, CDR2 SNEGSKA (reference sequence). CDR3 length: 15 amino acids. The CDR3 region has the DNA TGCAGTGCTAGCTGGGACAGGGGGGACAGAGGTGAAGCTTTCTTT. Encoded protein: CSASWDRGDRGEAFF.

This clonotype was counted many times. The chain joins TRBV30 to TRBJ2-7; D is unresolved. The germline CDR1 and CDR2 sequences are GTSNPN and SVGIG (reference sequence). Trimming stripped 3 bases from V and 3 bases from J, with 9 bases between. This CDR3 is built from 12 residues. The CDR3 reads CAWRFNSYEQYF. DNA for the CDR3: TGTGCCTGGAGGTTCAACAGCTACGAGCAGTACTTC.

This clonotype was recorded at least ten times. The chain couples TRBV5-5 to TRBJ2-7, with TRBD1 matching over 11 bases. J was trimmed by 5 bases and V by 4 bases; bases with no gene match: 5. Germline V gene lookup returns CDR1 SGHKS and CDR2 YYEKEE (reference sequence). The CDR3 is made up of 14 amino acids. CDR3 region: CASSRDRGFHEQYF. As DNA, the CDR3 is TGTGCCAGCAGCCGGGACAGGGGGTTTCACGAGCAGTACTTC. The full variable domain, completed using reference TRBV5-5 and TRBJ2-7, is DAGVTQSPTHLIKTRGQQVTLRCSPISGHKSVSWYQQVLGQGPQFIFQYYEKEERGRGNFPDRFSARQFPNYSSELNVNALLLGDSALYLCASSRDRGFHEQYFGPGTRLTVT.

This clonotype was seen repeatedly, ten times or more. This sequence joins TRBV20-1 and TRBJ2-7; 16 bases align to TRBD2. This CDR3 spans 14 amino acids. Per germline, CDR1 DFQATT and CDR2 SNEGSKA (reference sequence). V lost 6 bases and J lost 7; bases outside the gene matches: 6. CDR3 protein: CSAGGTSGGGEQYF. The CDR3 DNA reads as TGCAGTGCCGGAGGGACTAGCGGGGGGGGTGAGCAGTACTTC.

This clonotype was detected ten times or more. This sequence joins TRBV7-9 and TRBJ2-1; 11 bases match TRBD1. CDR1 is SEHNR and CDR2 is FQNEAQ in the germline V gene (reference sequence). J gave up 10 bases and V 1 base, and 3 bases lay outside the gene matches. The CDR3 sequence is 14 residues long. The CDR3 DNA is TGTGCCAGCAGCTTAGACGGGACAGGGGGAGAGCAGTTCTTC. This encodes CASSLDGTGGEQFF.

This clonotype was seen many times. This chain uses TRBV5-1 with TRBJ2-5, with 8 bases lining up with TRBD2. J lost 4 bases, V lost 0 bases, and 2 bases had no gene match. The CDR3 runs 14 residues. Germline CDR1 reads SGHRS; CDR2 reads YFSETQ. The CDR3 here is CASSLVTSGETQYF. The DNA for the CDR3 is TGCGCCAGCAGCTTGGTCACTAGCGGAGAGACCCAGTACTTC.

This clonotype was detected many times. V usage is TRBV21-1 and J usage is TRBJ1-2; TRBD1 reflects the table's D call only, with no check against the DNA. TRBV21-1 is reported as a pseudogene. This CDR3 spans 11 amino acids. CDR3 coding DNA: TGTGCCAGGGGGCTTATTGGCGGCTACACCTTC. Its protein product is CARGLIGGYTF.

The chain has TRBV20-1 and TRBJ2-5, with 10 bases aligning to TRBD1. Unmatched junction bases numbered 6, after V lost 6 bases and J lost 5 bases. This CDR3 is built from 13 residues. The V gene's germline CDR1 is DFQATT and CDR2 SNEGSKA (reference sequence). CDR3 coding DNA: TGCAGTGCACACGACAGGGGGCGGGAGACCCAGTACTTC. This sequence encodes CSAHDRGRETQYF.

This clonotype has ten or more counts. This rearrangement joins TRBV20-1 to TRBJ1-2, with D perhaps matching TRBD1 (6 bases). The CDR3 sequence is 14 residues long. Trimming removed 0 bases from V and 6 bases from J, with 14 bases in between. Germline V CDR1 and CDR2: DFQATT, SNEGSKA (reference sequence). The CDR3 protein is CSARDPPGENGYTF. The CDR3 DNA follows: TGCAGTGCTAGAGATCCGCCAGGGGAAAATGGCTACACCTTC.

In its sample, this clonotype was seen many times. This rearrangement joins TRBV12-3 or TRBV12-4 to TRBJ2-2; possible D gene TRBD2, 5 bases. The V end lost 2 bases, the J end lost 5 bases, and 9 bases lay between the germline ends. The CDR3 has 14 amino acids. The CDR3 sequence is CASSLRGVTGELFF. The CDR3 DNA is TGTGCCAGCAGTTTACGGGGTGTGACCGGGGAGCTGTTTTTT.

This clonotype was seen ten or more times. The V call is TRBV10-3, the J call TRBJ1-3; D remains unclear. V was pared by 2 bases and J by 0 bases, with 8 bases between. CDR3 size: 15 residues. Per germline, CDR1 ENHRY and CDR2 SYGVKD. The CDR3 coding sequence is TGTGCCATCAGTGAGGCGGGGTCCTCTGGAAACACCATATATTTT. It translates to CAISEAGSSGNTIYF.

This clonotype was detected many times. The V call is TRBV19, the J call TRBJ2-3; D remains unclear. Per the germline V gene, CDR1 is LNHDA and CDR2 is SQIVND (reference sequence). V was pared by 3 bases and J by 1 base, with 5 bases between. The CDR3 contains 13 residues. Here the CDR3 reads CASSILGTDTQYF. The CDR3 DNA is TGTGCCAGTAGTATTTTGGGCACAGATACGCAGTATTTT.

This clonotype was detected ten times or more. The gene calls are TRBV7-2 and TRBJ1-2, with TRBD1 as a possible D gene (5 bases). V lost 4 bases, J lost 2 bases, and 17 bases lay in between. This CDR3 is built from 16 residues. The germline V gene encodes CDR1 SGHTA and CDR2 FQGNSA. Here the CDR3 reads CASSSYGGNLNYGYTF. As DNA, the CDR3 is TGTGCCAGCAGCTCTTACGGGGGAAACCTAAACTATGGCTACACCTTC.

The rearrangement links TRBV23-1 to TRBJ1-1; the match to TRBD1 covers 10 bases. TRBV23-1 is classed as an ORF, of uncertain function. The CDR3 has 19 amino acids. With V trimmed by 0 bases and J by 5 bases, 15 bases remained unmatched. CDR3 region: CASSQSGGRQGALGTEAFF. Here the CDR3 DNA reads TGCGCCAGCAGTCAATCGGGCGGGAGACAGGGGGCCCTGGGGACTGAAGCTTTCTTT.

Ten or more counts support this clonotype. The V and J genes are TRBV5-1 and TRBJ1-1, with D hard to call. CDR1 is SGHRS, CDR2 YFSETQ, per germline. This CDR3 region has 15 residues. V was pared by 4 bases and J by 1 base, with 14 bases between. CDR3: CASSTTTPGNTEAFF. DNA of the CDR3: TGCGCCAGCAGCACCACGACCCCGGGGAACACTGAAGCTTTCTTT.

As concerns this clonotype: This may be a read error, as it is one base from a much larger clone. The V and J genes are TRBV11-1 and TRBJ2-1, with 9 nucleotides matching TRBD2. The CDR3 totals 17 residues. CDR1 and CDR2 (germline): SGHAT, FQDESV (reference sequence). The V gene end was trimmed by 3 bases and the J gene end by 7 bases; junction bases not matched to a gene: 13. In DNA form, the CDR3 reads TGTGCCAGCAGCTTGGGACTTGGCGGGGGGGCCGAGAATGAGCAGTTCTTC. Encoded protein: CASSLGLGGGAENEQFF.

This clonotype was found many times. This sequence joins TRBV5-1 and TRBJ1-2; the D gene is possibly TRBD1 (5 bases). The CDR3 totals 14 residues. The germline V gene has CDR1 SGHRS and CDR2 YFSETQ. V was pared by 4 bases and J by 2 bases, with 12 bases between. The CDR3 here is CASSRGDGNYGYTF. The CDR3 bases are TGCGCCAGCAGCCGAGGGGACGGAAACTATGGCTACACCTTC.

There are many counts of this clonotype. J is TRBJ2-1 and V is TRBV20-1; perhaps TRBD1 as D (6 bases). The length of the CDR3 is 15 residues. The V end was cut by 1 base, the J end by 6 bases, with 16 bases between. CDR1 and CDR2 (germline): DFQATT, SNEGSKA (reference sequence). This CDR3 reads CSARGTTGYGNEQFF. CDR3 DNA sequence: TGCAGTGCTAGAGGAACAACAGGGTATGGCAATGAGCAGTTCTTC.

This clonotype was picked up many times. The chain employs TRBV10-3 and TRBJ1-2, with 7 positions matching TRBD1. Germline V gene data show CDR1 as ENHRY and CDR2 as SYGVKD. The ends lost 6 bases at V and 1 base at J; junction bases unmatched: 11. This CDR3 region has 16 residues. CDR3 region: CAIRDRERRDNYGYTF. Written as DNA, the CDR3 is TGTGCCATCAGAGACAGGGAGCGGCGTGATAACTATGGCTACACCTTC.